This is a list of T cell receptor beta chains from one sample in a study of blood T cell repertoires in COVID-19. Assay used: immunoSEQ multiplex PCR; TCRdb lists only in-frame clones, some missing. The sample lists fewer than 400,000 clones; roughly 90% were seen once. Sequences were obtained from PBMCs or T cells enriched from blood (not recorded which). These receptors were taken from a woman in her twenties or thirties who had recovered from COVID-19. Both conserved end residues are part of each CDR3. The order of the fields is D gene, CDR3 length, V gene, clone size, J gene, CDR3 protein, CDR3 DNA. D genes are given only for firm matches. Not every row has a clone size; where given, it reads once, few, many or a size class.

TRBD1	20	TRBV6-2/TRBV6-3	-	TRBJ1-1	CASSYSTDTGTGVVGTEAFF	TGTGCCAGCAGTTACTCGACCGATACCGGGACAGGGGTGGTTGGCACTGAAGCTTTCTTT
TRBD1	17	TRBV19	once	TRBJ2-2	CASSLPPGQGMTGELFF	TGTGCCAGTAGTCTTCCTCCGGGACAGGGGATGACCGGGGAGCTGTTTTTT
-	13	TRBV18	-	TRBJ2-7	CASSPRQENEQYF	TGTGCCAGCTCACCCCGACAGGAGAACGAGCAGTACTTC
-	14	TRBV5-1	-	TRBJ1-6	CASRGSSYNSPLHF	TGCGCCAGCAGGGGCAGCTCCTATAATTCACCCCTCCACTTT
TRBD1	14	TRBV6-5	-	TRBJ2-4	CASRGQTIGNIQYF	TGTGCCAGCAGGGGACAGACGATCGGGAACATTCAGTACTTC
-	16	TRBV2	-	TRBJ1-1	CASREQSPGMNTEAFF	TGTGCCAGCAGGGAACAGTCCCCGGGGATGAACACTGAAGCTTTCTTT
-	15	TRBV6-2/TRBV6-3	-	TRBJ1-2	CASSYSPGTNYGYTF	TGTGCCAGCAGTTACTCACCCGGGACAAACTATGGCTACACCTTC
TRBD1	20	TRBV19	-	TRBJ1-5	CASSPVPRTGAGYSNQPQHF	TGTGCCAGTAGTCCTGTACCTAGGACAGGGGCCGGGTATAGCAATCAGCCCCAGCATTTT
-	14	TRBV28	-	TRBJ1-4	CASSFQGRPGQLFF	TGTGCCAGCAGTTTCCAAGGGCGGCCAGGGCAACTGTTTTTT
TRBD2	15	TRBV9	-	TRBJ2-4	CASSVGDSGKNIQYF	TGTGCCAGCAGCGTAGGGGATAGCGGGAAAAACATTCAGTACTTC
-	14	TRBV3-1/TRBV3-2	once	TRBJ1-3	CASSQDISGNTIYF	TGTGCCAGCAGCCAAGATATCTCTGGAAACACCATATATTTT
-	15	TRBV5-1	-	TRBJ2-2	CASSFGQIGTGELFF	TGCGCCAGCAGCTTCGGACAAATAGGCACCGGGGAGCTGTTTTTT
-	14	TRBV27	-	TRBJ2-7	CASSYAGDVYEQYF	TGTGCCAGCAGTTATGCAGGGGACGTCTACGAGCAGTACTTC
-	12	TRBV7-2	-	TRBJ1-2	CASSLYGGGYTF	TGTGCCAGCAGCCTCTATGGGGGCGGCTACACCTTC
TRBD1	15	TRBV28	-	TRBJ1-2	CASRDRQGANYGYTF	TGTGCCAGCAGGGACAGACAGGGGGCTAACTATGGCTACACCTTC
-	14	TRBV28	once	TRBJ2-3	CASSLDSFTDTQYF	TGTGCCAGCAGTTTGGACTCGTTCACAGATACGCAGTATTTT
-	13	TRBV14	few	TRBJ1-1	CASSRSSPLEAFF	TGTGCCAGCAGCCGTTCAAGCCCCTTAGAAGCTTTCTTT
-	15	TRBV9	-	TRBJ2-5	CASSLAWGGGETQYF	TGTGCCAGCAGCCTAGCATGGGGGGGCGGAGAGACCCAGTACTTC
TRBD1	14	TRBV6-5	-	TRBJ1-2	CASRRTGDNYGYTF	TGTGCCAGCAGAAGGACAGGGGATAACTATGGCTACACCTTC
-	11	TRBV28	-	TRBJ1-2	CASSLNGGYTF	TGTGCCAGCAGTTTAAACGGTGGCTACACCTTC
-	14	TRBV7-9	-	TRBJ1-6	CASSTTGYTSPLHF	TGTGCCAGCAGCACTACAGGGTATACTTCACCCCTCCACTTT
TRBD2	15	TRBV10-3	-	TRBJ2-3	CAISKGLAGVDTQYF	TGTGCCATCAGTAAGGGACTAGCGGGAGTGGATACGCAGTATTTT
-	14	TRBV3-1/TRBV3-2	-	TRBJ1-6	CASSQGRVNSPLHF	TGTGCCAGCAGCCAAGGACGGGTTAATTCACCCCTCCACTTT
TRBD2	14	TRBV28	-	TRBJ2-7	CASSPSGGGYEQYF	TGTGCCAGCAGTCCTAGCGGGGGAGGCTACGAGCAGTACTTC
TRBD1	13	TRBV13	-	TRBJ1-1	CASTGQGNTEAFF	TGTGCCAGCACGGGACAGGGGAACACTGAAGCTTTCTTT
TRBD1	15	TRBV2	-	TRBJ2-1	CASSTPGTGRNEQFF	TGTGCCAGCAGTACCCCCGGGACAGGGAGAAATGAGCAGTTCTTC
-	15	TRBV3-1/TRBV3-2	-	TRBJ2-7	CASSQGDVTGGEQYF	TGTGCCAGCAGCCAAGGTGACGTCACCGGCGGCGAGCAGTACTTC
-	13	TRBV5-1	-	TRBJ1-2	CASRIAPQDGYTF	TGCGCCAGCCGTATCGCGCCCCAGGATGGCTACACCTTC
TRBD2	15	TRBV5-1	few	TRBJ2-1	CASSSSGRRYNEQFF	TGCGCCAGCAGCTCGAGCGGGAGGAGGTACAATGAGCAGTTCTTC
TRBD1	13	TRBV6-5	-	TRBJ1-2	CASSTGGGYGYTF	TGTGCCAGCAGTACAGGGGGCGGCTATGGCTACACCTTC
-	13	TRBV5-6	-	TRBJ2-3	CASSPVRVDTQYF	TGTGCCAGCAGCCCTGTCCGGGTAGATACGCAGTATTTT